Given below is one TCR beta chain in context. At one end, the junction sequence differs from germline, possibly due to a read error. This sample's RNA came from whole unsorted tissue. Distant lung tissue was collected more than 3 cm away from the tumor edge. This sample is part of a study of tumor and adjacent non-tumor tissue in lung cancer. The library came from three nested PCR rounds adapted from ARM-PCR protocols. TCRdb re-called the multiplex PCR reads with MiXCR, one entry per CDR3 protein. The sample records fewer than 55,000 distinct CDR3 sequences, around 62% being singletons. Germline V gene lookup returns CDR1 ENHRY and CDR2 SYGVKD. The CDR3 is made up of 15 amino acids.

The sequenced sample consisted of distant non-tumor lung tissue. V usage is TRBV10-3 and J usage is TRBJ2-1; 9 bases align to TRBD2. This receptor was obtained from a woman between 40 and 50 years old with non-small cell lung cancer. The CDR3 protein is CVISVNSGSENEQFF. The CDR3 coding sequence is TGTGTCATCAGTGTGAATAGCGGGAGCGAAAATGAGCAGTTCTTC.